A selection of T cell receptor beta chains follows, all from one sample in a study of T-cell reconstitution after alpha-beta-depleted transplantation in children. Each CDR3 protein gets one entry after TCRdb re-called the PCR reads with MiXCR. In the table there are 250,000 to 300,000 distinct CDR3 sequences, roughly a tenth of which are singletons. The source material was PBMCs, sampled before TCRalphabeta/CD19-depleted stem cell transplant. The receptors shown here come from a boy in the first two years of life with acute myeloid leukemia, due to receive a stem cell transplant. The CDR3 runs from the conserved cysteine through the conserved F or W. A D gene is named only where the DNA matches it firmly. For some rows the clone size is stated as once, few or many, or as a class when expanded; others skip it.

cdr3_nt: TGTGCCATCAGCCAGACCCGGGACAGGGGCTACGAGCAGTACTTC
cdr3_aa: CAISQTRDRGYEQYF
d_call: TRBD1
clone_size: many
cdr3_length: 15
j_call: TRBJ2-7
v_call: TRBV10-3

cdr3_nt: TGCAGCGTTGAAAATCAGGGATACGAGCAGTACTTC
cdr3_aa: CSVENQGYEQYF
d_call: .
clone_size: many
cdr3_length: 12
j_call: TRBJ2-7
v_call: TRBV29-1

cdr3_nt: TGCGCCAGCAGCCCTCAGACAGGGGGCTCTTACGAGCAGTACTTC
cdr3_aa: CASSPQTGGSYEQYF
d_call: TRBD1
clone_size: .
cdr3_length: 15
j_call: TRBJ2-7
v_call: TRBV5-1

cdr3_nt: TGTGCCAGCAGCTTGGAACTAGCGACTGATACGCAGTATTTT
cdr3_aa: CASSLELATDTQYF
d_call: TRBD2
clone_size: many
cdr3_length: 14
j_call: TRBJ2-3
v_call: TRBV7-3

cdr3_nt: TGTGCCAGCAGCGCTCAGGACAGTTCGGAGACCCAGTACTTC
cdr3_aa: CASSAQDSSETQYF
d_call: .
clone_size: many
cdr3_length: 14
j_call: TRBJ2-5
v_call: TRBV21-1

cdr3_nt: TGCGCCAGCAGCTTGAGTCGAAGGGACTACGAGCAGTACTTC
cdr3_aa: CASSLSRRDYEQYF
d_call: .
clone_size: many
cdr3_length: 14
j_call: TRBJ2-7
v_call: TRBV5-1

cdr3_nt: TGTGCCAGCAGTTCTGGACAGGTTTACGAGCAGTACTTC
cdr3_aa: CASSSGQVYEQYF
d_call: TRBD1
clone_size: many
cdr3_length: 13
j_call: TRBJ2-7
v_call: TRBV12-3/TRBV12-4

cdr3_nt: TGTGCCACCAGCGGGACAGGGCCTTCTTACGAGCAGTACTTC
cdr3_aa: CATSGTGPSYEQYF
d_call: TRBD1
clone_size: many
cdr3_length: 14
j_call: TRBJ2-7
v_call: TRBV24-1

cdr3_nt: TGTGCCAGCAGCTCGGGACAGAACGGCCACGAGCAGTACTTC
cdr3_aa: CASSSGQNGHEQYF
d_call: TRBD1
clone_size: many
cdr3_length: 14
j_call: TRBJ2-7
v_call: TRBV9

cdr3_nt: TGTGCCAGCAGTTACACGGACAGGCCGCACTACGAGCAGTACTTC
cdr3_aa: CASSYTDRPHYEQYF
d_call: TRBD1
clone_size: many
cdr3_length: 15
j_call: TRBJ2-7
v_call: TRBV6-5

cdr3_nt: TGCGCCAGCAGCCAAGATCTGGGACCCACAGATACGCAGTATTTT
cdr3_aa: CASSQDLGPTDTQYF
d_call: .
clone_size: many
cdr3_length: 15
j_call: TRBJ2-3
v_call: TRBV4-3

cdr3_nt: TGTGCCAGCAGCTTAGCGTGGGTGTCAGGCGGAGAGACCCAGTACTTC
cdr3_aa: CASSLAWVSGGETQYF
d_call: .
clone_size: once
cdr3_length: 16
j_call: TRBJ2-5
v_call: TRBV7-6

cdr3_nt: TGTGCCAGCAGCTTAGGGACTAGCAAGTACGAGCAGTACTTC
cdr3_aa: CASSLGTSKYEQYF
d_call: TRBD2
clone_size: many
cdr3_length: 14
j_call: TRBJ2-7
v_call: TRBV7-2

cdr3_nt: TGTGCCAGCAGTTTAACAGGGAGCCCCACTGAAGCTTTCTTT
cdr3_aa: CASSLTGSPTEAFF
d_call: .
clone_size: many
cdr3_length: 14
j_call: TRBJ1-1
v_call: TRBV12-3/TRBV12-4

cdr3_nt: TGTGCCAGCTCACTGGCGGCTGTCTACGAGCAGTACTTC
cdr3_aa: CASSLAAVYEQYF
d_call: .
clone_size: many
cdr3_length: 13
j_call: TRBJ2-7
v_call: TRBV18

cdr3_nt: TGCAGCGTTGACCGGGAAGGGGCCAACGTCCTGACTTTC
cdr3_aa: CSVDREGANVLTF
d_call: .
clone_size: many
cdr3_length: 13
j_call: TRBJ2-6
v_call: TRBV29-1

cdr3_nt: TGTGCCAGCAGCCCAGCGGGAGGGCCAGATACGCAGTATTTT
cdr3_aa: CASSPAGGPDTQYF
d_call: TRBD2
clone_size: few
cdr3_length: 14
j_call: TRBJ2-3
v_call: TRBV7-3

cdr3_nt: TGCGCCAGCAGCGAGACTAGCGGATACAATGAGCAGTTCTTC
cdr3_aa: CASSETSGYNEQFF
d_call: TRBD2
clone_size: .
cdr3_length: 14
j_call: TRBJ2-1
v_call: TRBV5-1

cdr3_nt: TGTGCCATGGGCCCCGTTCTCCCGGGACTAGCGGGGGGCTGGTCCTCCTACGAGCAGTACTTC
cdr3_aa: CAMGPVLPGLAGGWSSYEQYF
d_call: .
clone_size: .
cdr3_length: 21
j_call: TRBJ2-7
v_call: TRBV5-2

cdr3_nt: TGTGCCAGCAGTTACTCGATAAGGGATTCACCCCTCCACTTT
cdr3_aa: CASSYSIRDSPLHF
d_call: .
clone_size: many
cdr3_length: 14
j_call: TRBJ1-6
v_call: TRBV6-5

cdr3_nt: TGTGCCAGCAGCCTAGGAATAGCGAGGGATACGCAGTATTTT
cdr3_aa: CASSLGIARDTQYF
d_call: .
clone_size: many
cdr3_length: 14
j_call: TRBJ2-3
v_call: TRBV7-9

cdr3_nt: TGTGCCACTGCCCAGACTAGCGGGAGGGCAGATACGCAGTATTTT
cdr3_aa: CATAQTSGRADTQYF
d_call: TRBD2
clone_size: .
cdr3_length: 15
j_call: TRBJ2-3
v_call: TRBV10-3

cdr3_nt: TGTGCCAGCAGCACCCGGGACGAGAACATTCAGTACTTC
cdr3_aa: CASSTRDENIQYF
d_call: .
clone_size: .
cdr3_length: 13
j_call: TRBJ2-4
v_call: TRBV11-2

cdr3_nt: TGTGCCAGCAGCTTTCGGGGTGCTAATGAAAAACTGTTTTTT
cdr3_aa: CASSFRGANEKLFF
d_call: .
clone_size: few
cdr3_length: 14
j_call: TRBJ1-4
v_call: TRBV11-3

cdr3_nt: TGCGCCAGCAGACCCCGGTCTCCCTACAATGAGCAGTTCTTC
cdr3_aa: CASRPRSPYNEQFF
d_call: .
clone_size: many
cdr3_length: 14
j_call: TRBJ2-1
v_call: TRBV5-1

cdr3_nt: TGTGCCAGCAGCCCCCAAAGGGAGCAGTTCTTC
cdr3_aa: CASSPQREQFF
d_call: .
clone_size: many
cdr3_length: 11
j_call: TRBJ2-1
v_call: TRBV7-8

cdr3_nt: TGTGCCAGTAGTCTGACCCACGGGACGCCGTACGAGCAGTACTTC
cdr3_aa: CASSLTHGTPYEQYF
d_call: .
clone_size: many
cdr3_length: 15
j_call: TRBJ2-7
v_call: TRBV19

cdr3_nt: TGTGCCATCAGTGAACGTGGGGCGGGCAATCAGCCCCAGCATTTT
cdr3_aa: CAISERGAGNQPQHF
d_call: .
clone_size: many
cdr3_length: 15
j_call: TRBJ1-5
v_call: TRBV10-3

cdr3_nt: TGTGCCAGCAGCCAGGCGACTAGCGGGGGGTTGAATACGCAGTATTTT
cdr3_aa: CASSQATSGGLNTQYF
d_call: TRBD2
clone_size: many
cdr3_length: 16
j_call: TRBJ2-3
v_call: TRBV3-1

cdr3_nt: TGTGCCAGCAGCGGACAGGGGCCATACAATGAGCAGTTCTTC
cdr3_aa: CASSGQGPYNEQFF
d_call: TRBD1
clone_size: many
cdr3_length: 14
j_call: TRBJ2-1
v_call: TRBV11-2

cdr3_nt: TGCAGCTTTGATAACAACTTCTCCTACAATGAGCAGTTCTTC
cdr3_aa: CSFDNNFSYNEQFF
d_call: .
clone_size: many
cdr3_length: 14
j_call: TRBJ2-1
v_call: TRBV29-1

cdr3_nt: TGTGCCAGCAGCCCCGGGACGGGACTAGTGGGCAATGAGCAGTTCTTC
cdr3_aa: CASSPGTGLVGNEQFF
d_call: TRBD2
clone_size: few
cdr3_length: 16
j_call: TRBJ2-1
v_call: TRBV13

cdr3_nt: TGTGACAGCAGCGTTCATCCAGCGGGAGGTAAAACCGGGGAGCTGTTTTTT
cdr3_aa: CDSSVHPAGGKTGELFF
d_call: TRBD2
clone_size: .
cdr3_length: 17
j_call: TRBJ2-2
v_call: TRBV9

cdr3_nt: TGCAGTGCTAGACCCTGGACAGGCCAAGAGACCCAGTACTTC
cdr3_aa: CSARPWTGQETQYF
d_call: TRBD1
clone_size: many
cdr3_length: 14
j_call: TRBJ2-5
v_call: TRBV20-1

cdr3_nt: TGCGCCAGCAGCCTCCTCGGGAGGGCTCGAGAGACCCAGTACTTC
cdr3_aa: CASSLLGRARETQYF
d_call: TRBD2
clone_size: many
cdr3_length: 15
j_call: TRBJ2-5
v_call: TRBV4-3

cdr3_nt: TGTGCCAGCAGTGAATGGGGGGCAGATACGCAGTATTTT
cdr3_aa: CASSEWGADTQYF
d_call: .
clone_size: .
cdr3_length: 13
j_call: TRBJ2-3
v_call: TRBV2

cdr3_nt: TGTGCCACCAGCCAACAGGGCGAGGATAATCAGCCCCAGCATTTT
cdr3_aa: CATSQQGEDNQPQHF
d_call: .
clone_size: once
cdr3_length: 15
j_call: TRBJ1-5
v_call: TRBV24-1

cdr3_nt: TGTGCCAGCAGTGTGGGACACCCGAACAATCCAGAGACCCAGTACTTC
cdr3_aa: CASSVGHPNNPETQYF
d_call: .
clone_size: .
cdr3_length: 16
j_call: TRBJ2-5
v_call: TRBV28

cdr3_nt: TGTGCCAGCAGCTTAGCGTATATCGCAGGAAACAGGTCCTACGAGCAGTACTTC
cdr3_aa: CASSLAYIAGNRSYEQYF
d_call: .
clone_size: many
cdr3_length: 18
j_call: TRBJ2-7
v_call: TRBV11-1

cdr3_nt: TGTGCCAGCAGTCCCAGGAGAGTCCGCGTCACCGGGGAGCTGTTTTTT
cdr3_aa: CASSPRRVRVTGELFF
d_call: .
clone_size: many
cdr3_length: 16
j_call: TRBJ2-2
v_call: TRBV12-3/TRBV12-4

cdr3_nt: TGTGCCAGCAGCTTGACCCCCGGGAGCCAAGAGACCCAGTACTTC
cdr3_aa: CASSLTPGSQETQYF
d_call: .
clone_size: .
cdr3_length: 15
j_call: TRBJ2-5
v_call: TRBV5-6

cdr3_nt: TGTGCCAGCAGCTTAGCGGAAGGGAACCAAGAGACCCAGTACTTC
cdr3_aa: CASSLAEGNQETQYF
d_call: .
clone_size: .
cdr3_length: 15
j_call: TRBJ2-5
v_call: TRBV7-9

cdr3_nt: TGCAGCGTTAACTTAGCGGGGGTACCCTACGAGCAGTACTTC
cdr3_aa: CSVNLAGVPYEQYF
d_call: TRBD2
clone_size: many
cdr3_length: 14
j_call: TRBJ2-7
v_call: TRBV29-1

cdr3_nt: TGTGCCAGCAGCGTTGGAGGTCCAGGGGGGGGCCCGAACACCGGGGAGCTGTTTTTT
cdr3_aa: CASSVGGPGGGPNTGELFF
d_call: .
clone_size: few
cdr3_length: 19
j_call: TRBJ2-2
v_call: TRBV9

cdr3_nt: TGTGCCAGCAGCGGACTAGCGGGGGGAGATACGCAGTATTTT
cdr3_aa: CASSGLAGGDTQYF
d_call: TRBD2
clone_size: many
cdr3_length: 14
j_call: TRBJ2-3
v_call: TRBV9

cdr3_nt: TGTGCCAGCAGCAACCGGGACCGCAACACCGGGGAGCTGTTTTTT
cdr3_aa: CASSNRDRNTGELFF
d_call: .
clone_size: many
cdr3_length: 15
j_call: TRBJ2-2
v_call: TRBV3-1

cdr3_nt: TGTGCCAGCAGCGTGGGACAGGGTTCACCCCTCCACTTT
cdr3_aa: CASSVGQGSPLHF
d_call: TRBD1
clone_size: many
cdr3_length: 13
j_call: TRBJ1-6
v_call: TRBV9

cdr3_nt: TGTGCCAGCTCACCAGGACAGGTCGGGAACACTGAAGCTTTCTTT
cdr3_aa: CASSPGQVGNTEAFF
d_call: TRBD1
clone_size: .
cdr3_length: 15
j_call: TRBJ1-1
v_call: TRBV18

cdr3_nt: TGCGCCAGCAGGGACAGGGTGAACACTGAAGCTTTCTTT
cdr3_aa: CASRDRVNTEAFF
d_call: TRBD1
clone_size: many
cdr3_length: 13
j_call: TRBJ1-1
v_call: TRBV4-3

cdr3_nt: TGTGCCAGCAGCTTATTCTCCGGGGGCAAGATGAACACTGAAGCTTTCTTT
cdr3_aa: CASSLFSGGKMNTEAFF
d_call: .
clone_size: many
cdr3_length: 17
j_call: TRBJ1-1
v_call: TRBV7-9

cdr3_nt: TGTGCCAGCAGCCCGGACAGGAACGGCAATCAGCCCCAGCATTTT
cdr3_aa: CASSPDRNGNQPQHF
d_call: TRBD1
clone_size: many
cdr3_length: 15
j_call: TRBJ1-5
v_call: TRBV12-3/TRBV12-4

cdr3_nt: TGCAGCGTCGAGCTAGGACGACTAGCCCCTAGCACAGATACGCAGTATTTT
cdr3_aa: CSVELGRLAPSTDTQYF
d_call: TRBD2
clone_size: many
cdr3_length: 17
j_call: TRBJ2-3
v_call: TRBV29-1

cdr3_nt: TGCAGTGCTGTACTAACCGGGGGAGATACGCAGTATTTT
cdr3_aa: CSAVLTGGDTQYF
d_call: .
clone_size: many
cdr3_length: 13
j_call: TRBJ2-3
v_call: TRBV20-1

cdr3_nt: TGCAGCGTTGAAGATAGCGGGAGTGGCAGGTATGAGCAGTTCTTC
cdr3_aa: CSVEDSGSGRYEQFF
d_call: TRBD2
clone_size: .
cdr3_length: 15
j_call: TRBJ2-1
v_call: TRBV29-1

cdr3_nt: TGTGCCTCGTATCCGGGACAGGGGGCCGGGGAGCTGTTTTTT
cdr3_aa: CASYPGQGAGELFF
d_call: TRBD1
clone_size: many
cdr3_length: 14
j_call: TRBJ2-2
v_call: TRBV19

cdr3_nt: TGTGCCAGCAGTTTATACAGGGACAGTAGGAGCTTC
cdr3_aa: CASSLYRDSRSF
d_call: TRBD1
clone_size: many
cdr3_length: 12
j_call: TRBJ2-7
v_call: TRBV28

cdr3_nt: TGTGCCAGCAGCCAAGATCGGGCGGGAGAGGGGCAGTACTTC
cdr3_aa: CASSQDRAGEGQYF
d_call: TRBD2
clone_size: few
cdr3_length: 14
j_call: TRBJ2-7
v_call: TRBV4-2

cdr3_nt: TGCAGCGTTGTCCCTGCAGGGAAGTCCTACAATGAGCAGTTCTTC
cdr3_aa: CSVVPAGKSYNEQFF
d_call: .
clone_size: many
cdr3_length: 15
j_call: TRBJ2-1
v_call: TRBV29-1

cdr3_nt: TGCAGTGCTAGCCTGGGAGCGGGGGCGGGTTACGAGCAGTACTTC
cdr3_aa: CSASLGAGAGYEQYF
d_call: TRBD2
clone_size: .
cdr3_length: 15
j_call: TRBJ2-7
v_call: TRBV20-1